This record looks at one T cell receptor beta chain sequence and its context. This CDR3 comprises 19 residues. After removal of 3 bases from V and 3 bases from J, the junction contained 15 bases not matched to a gene. Germline CDR1 and CDR2: LNHNV and YYDKDF (reference sequence). The source of the sample is a study of control samples from healthy donors and cancer patients. TCRdb's table, derived via immunoSEQ multiplex PCR, lists solely in-frame clones and lacks some. The sample lists about 130,000 clones; just under 90% were seen once. This sequence joins TRBV15 and TRBJ1-5; 9 bases agree with TRBD1. This TCR came from a man aged 50 or older with head and neck cancer. The sample comprised PBMCs. The CDR3 reads CATSSANEGQGWPNQPQHF. In DNA, the CDR3 is TGTGCCACCAGCAGCGCAAATGAGGGACAGGGATGGCCCAATCAGCCCCAGCATTTT.